This TCR beta chain comes out of a study of Graves' ophthalmopathy and Graves' hyperthyroidism. As for the study in general: Ophthalmopathy not arising within 18 months of follow-up defined hyperthyroidism as stable.

The V gene's germline CDR1 is SNHLY and CDR2 FYNNEI. The CDR3 totals 12 residues. V lost 8 bases to trimming and J lost 2 bases, with 7 bases between them. At least ten counts were recorded for this clonotype. RNA transcripts were the template, and TCR beta CDR3 regions were amplified from them. RT-PCR with HTBI primers came first, then second-round multiplex PCR. Each CDR3 protein is one row after TCRdb ran MiXCR on the multiplex PCR reads. Seen here are about 600,000 distinct CDR3 sequences, roughly 39% observed once, and the top ten hold 3.5% to 5%. Material for sequencing was peripheral blood or thyroid tissue (not recorded which). The chain carries TRBV2 and TRBJ1-3, with D perhaps TRBD1 (6 bases). The TCR sequence derives from an adult man with Graves' hyperthyroidism. CDR3 DNA sequence: TGTGCCAGCGCAGGGGCTGGAAACACCATATATTTT. It codes for CASAGAGNTIYF.